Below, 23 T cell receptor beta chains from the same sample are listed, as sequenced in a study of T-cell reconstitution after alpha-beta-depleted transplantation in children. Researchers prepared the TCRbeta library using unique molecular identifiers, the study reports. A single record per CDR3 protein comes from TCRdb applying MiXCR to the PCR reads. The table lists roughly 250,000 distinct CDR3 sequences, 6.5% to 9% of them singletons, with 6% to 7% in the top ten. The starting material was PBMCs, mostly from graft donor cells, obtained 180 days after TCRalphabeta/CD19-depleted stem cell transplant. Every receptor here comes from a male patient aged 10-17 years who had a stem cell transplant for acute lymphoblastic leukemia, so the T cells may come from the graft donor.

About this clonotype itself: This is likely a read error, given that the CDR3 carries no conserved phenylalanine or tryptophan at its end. The CDR3: CASRTSGTYEQYY. CDR3 nucleotide sequence: TGTGCCAGCCGGACTAGCGGGACCTACGAGCAGTACTAC. This chain links TRBV6-1 with TRBJ2-7, with 12 bases aligning to TRBD2. V gave up 8 bases and J gave up 2 bases; unmatched junction bases: 1. Looked up from germline, CDR1 is MNHNS and CDR2 is SASEGT. This CDR3 contains 13 residues.

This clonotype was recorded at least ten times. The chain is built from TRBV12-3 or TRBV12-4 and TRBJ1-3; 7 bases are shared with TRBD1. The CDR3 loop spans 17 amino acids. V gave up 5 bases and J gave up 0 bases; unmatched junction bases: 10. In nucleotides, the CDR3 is TGTGCCAGCAGTCCAAGGTCGACAGGGTTCTCTGGAAACACCATATATTTT. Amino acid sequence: CASSPRSTGFSGNTIYF.

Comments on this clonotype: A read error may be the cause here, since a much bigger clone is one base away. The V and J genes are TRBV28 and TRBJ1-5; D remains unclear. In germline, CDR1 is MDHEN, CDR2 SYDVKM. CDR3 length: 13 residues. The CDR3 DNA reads TGTGCCAGCAGTTTCATAGGAAATCAGCCCCGGCATTTT. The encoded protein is CASSFIGNQPRHF.

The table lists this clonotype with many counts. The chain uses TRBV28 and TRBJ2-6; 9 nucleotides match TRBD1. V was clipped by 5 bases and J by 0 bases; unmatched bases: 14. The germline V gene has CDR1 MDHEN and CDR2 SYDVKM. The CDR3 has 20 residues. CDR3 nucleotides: TGTGCCAGCAGTCGCTTTCCGGGACAGGGTCGACCCTCTGGGGCCAACGTCCTGACTTTC. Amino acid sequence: CASSRFPGQGRPSGANVLTF. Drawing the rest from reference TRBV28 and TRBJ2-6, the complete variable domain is DVKVTQSSRYLVKRTGEKVFLECVQDMDHENMFWYRQDPGLGLRLIYFSYDVKMKEKGDIPEGYSVSREKKERFSLILESASTNQTSMYLCASSRFPGQGRPSGANVLTFGAGSRLTVL.

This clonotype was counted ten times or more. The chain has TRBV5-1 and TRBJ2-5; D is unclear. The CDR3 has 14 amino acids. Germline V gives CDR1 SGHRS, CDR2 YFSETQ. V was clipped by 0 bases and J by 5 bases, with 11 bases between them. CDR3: CASSLETSRETQYF. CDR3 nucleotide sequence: TGCGCCAGCAGCTTGGAGACATCTAGGGAGACCCAGTACTTC.

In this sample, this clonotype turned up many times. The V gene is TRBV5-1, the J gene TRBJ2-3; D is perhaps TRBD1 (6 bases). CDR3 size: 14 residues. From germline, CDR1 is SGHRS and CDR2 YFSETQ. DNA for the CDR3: TGCTTATCCCGAGAGCAGGGGAAAACAGATACGCAGTATTTT. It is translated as CLSREQGKTDTQYF. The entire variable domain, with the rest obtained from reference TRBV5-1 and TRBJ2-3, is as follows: KAGVTQTPRYLIKTRGQQVTLSCSPISGHRSVSWYQQTPGQGLQFLFEYFSETQRNKGNFPGRFSGRQFSNSRSEMNVSTLELGDSALYLCLSREQGKTDTQYFGPGTRLTVL.

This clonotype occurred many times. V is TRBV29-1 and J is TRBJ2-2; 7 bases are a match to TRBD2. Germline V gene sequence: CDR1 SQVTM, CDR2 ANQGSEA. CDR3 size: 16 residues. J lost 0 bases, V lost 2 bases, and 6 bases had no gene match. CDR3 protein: CSVERPGRANTGELFF. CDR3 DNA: TGCAGCGTTGAAAGGCCAGGGAGGGCGAACACCGGGGAGCTGTTTTTT.

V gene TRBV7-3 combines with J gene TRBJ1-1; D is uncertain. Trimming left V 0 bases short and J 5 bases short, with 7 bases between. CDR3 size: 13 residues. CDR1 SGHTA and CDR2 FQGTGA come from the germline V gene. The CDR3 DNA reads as TGTGCCAGCAGCTTAACCGACGCGACTGAAGCTTTCTTT. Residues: CASSLTDATEAFF.

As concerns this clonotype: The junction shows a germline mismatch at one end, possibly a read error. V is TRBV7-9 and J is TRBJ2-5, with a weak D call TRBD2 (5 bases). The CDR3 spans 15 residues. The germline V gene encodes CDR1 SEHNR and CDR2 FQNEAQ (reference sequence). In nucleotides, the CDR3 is TGTGCCAGCGGCTTAGAGGGCGGCGGACAAGAGACCCAGTACTTC. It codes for CASGLEGGGQETQYF.

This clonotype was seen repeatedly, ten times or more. CDR3: CASSLWTSPNTEAFF. CDR3 sequence (DNA): TGTGCCAGCAGTTTATGGACCTCCCCGAACACTGAAGCTTTCTTT. The chain has TRBV12-3 or TRBV12-4 and TRBJ1-1; no reliable D call. The CDR3 spans 15 residues. The V gene lost 2 bases and the J gene lost 1 base, with 11 bases spanning the gap.

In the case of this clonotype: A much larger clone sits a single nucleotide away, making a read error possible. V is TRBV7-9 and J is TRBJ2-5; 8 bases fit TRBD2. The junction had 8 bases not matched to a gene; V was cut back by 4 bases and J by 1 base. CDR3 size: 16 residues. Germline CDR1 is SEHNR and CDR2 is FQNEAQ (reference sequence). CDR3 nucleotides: TGTGCCAGCAGCTGGCCTAGCGGGTTGTGCCAAGAGACCCAGTACTTC. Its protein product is CASSWPSGLCQETQYF.

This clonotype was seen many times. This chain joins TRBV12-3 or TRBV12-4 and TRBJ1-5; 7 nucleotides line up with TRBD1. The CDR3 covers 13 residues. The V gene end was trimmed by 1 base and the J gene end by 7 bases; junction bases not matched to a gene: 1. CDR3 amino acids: CASSLEGAQPQHF. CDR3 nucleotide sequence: TGTGCCAGCAGTTTAGAGGGGGCCCAGCCCCAGCATTTT.

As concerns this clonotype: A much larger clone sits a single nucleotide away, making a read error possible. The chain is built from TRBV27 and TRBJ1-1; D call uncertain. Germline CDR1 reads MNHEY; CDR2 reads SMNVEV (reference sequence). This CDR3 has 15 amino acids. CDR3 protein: CASSFPNSAGTEALF. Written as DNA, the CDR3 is TGTGCCAGCAGTTTCCCGAATTCTGCGGGCACTGAAGCTTTGTTT.

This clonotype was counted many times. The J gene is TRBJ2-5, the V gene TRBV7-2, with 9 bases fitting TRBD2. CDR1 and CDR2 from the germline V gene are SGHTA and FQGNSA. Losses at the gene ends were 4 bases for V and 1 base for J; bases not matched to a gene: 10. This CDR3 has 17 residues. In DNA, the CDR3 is TGTGCCAGCAGCTCCTTCGGGACTAGCCGTGTCCAAGAGACCCAGTACTTC. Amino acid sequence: CASSSFGTSRVQETQYF.

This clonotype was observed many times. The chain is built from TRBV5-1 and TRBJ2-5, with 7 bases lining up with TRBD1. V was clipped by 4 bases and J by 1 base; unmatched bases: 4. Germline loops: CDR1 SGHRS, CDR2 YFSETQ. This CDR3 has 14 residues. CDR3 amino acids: CASSLDRAQETQYF. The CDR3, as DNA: TGCGCCAGCAGCCTAGACAGGGCCCAAGAGACCCAGTACTTC.

The CDR3 region has the DNA TGTGCCAGCAGCTTAGCTGGCAGGGCCCAGCCCCAGCATTTT. This encodes CASSLAGRAQPQHF. The gene calls are TRBV7-2 and TRBJ1-5; perhaps TRBD1 as D (5 bases). The CDR3 runs 14 residues. Germline CDR1 SGHTA, CDR2 FQGNSA. The ends were cut back, 0 bases at V and 7 bases at J, with 10 bases in the middle.

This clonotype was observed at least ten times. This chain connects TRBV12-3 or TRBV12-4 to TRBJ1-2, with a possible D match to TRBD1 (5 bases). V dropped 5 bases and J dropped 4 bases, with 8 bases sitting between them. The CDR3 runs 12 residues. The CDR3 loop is CASSNRFYGYTF. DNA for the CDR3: TGTGCCAGCAGTAACAGGTTCTATGGCTACACCTTC.

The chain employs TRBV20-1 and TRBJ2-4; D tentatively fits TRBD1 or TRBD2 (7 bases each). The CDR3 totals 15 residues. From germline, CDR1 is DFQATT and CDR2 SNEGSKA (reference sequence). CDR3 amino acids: CMGGGGLLAKNIQYF. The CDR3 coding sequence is TGCATGGGAGGGGGCGGTTTACTAGCCAAAAACATTCAGTACTTC.

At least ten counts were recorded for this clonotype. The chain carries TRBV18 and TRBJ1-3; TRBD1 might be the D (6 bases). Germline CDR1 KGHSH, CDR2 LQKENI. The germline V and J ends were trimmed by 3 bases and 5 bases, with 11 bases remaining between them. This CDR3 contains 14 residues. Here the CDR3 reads CASSPGRGRNTIYF. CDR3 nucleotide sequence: TGTGCCAGCTCACCCGGCAGGGGTAGAAACACCATATATTTT.

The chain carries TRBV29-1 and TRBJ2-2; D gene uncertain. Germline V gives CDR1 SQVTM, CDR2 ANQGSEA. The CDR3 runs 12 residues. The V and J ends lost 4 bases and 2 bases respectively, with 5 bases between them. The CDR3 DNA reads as TGCAGCGTTGTTTCTAACACCGGGGAGCTGTTTTTT. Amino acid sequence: CSVVSNTGELFF.

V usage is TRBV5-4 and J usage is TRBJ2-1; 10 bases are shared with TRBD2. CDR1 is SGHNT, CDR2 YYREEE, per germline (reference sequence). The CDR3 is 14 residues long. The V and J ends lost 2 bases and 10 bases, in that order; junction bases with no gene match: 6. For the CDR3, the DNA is TGTGCCAGCAGCTTAAGCGGGAGGGCAGGAGAGCAGTTCTTC. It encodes CASSLSGRAGEQFF.

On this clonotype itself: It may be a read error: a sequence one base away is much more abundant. CDR3 sequence reads: CASSLFGVNSEAFF. In DNA form, the CDR3 reads TGTGCCAGCAGCTTGTTCGGAGTGAACTCTGAAGCTTTCTTT. The V call is TRBV7-2, the J call TRBJ1-1, with D unresolved. This CDR3 comprises 14 residues. Germline V gene sequence: CDR1 SGHTA, CDR2 FQGNSA.

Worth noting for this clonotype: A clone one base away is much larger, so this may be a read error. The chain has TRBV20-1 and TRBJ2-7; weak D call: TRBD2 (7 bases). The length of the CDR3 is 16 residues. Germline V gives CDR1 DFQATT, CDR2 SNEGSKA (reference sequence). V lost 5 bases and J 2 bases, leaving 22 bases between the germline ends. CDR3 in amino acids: CSAAMAGASKTYEQYF. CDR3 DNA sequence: TGCAGTGCTGCCATGGCGGGGGCTAGTAAAACCTACGAGCAGTACTTC.